A single sample gave rise to the 18 T cell receptor beta chains below, sequenced in a study of blood T cell repertoires in COVID-19. Profiled with immunoSEQ multiplex PCR; TCRdb holds only in-frame clones, not every one. The sample has about 210,000 clones, over 80% seen once. Sequenced material: PBMCs or T cells enriched from blood (not recorded which). The receptor source for this set is a man in his thirties or forties who had recovered from COVID-19.

The V call is TRBV6-4, the J call TRBJ2-3; 14 nucleotides match TRBD2. Germline V CDR1 and CDR2: MRHNA, SNTAGT. Trimming took 3 bases from V and 1 from J; bases not matched to a gene: 0. The CDR3 sequence is 16 residues long. This CDR3 reads CASSETSGRGTDTQYF. CDR3 in DNA: TGTGCCAGCAGTGAGACTAGCGGGAGGGGCACAGATACGCAGTATTTT.

This clone was observed once. The rearrangement joins TRBV28 to TRBJ2-3; 11 positions agree with TRBD2. Germline CDR1 MDHEN, CDR2 SYDVKM. V gave up 5 bases and J gave up 0 bases; unmatched junction bases: 4. CDR3 length: 16 residues. The CDR3, as DNA: TGTGCCAGCAGTACGAGGACTAGCGGGAGCACAGATACGCAGTATTTT. It codes for CASSTRTSGSTDTQYF.

The chain employs TRBV6-6 and TRBJ2-1; weak D call: TRBD2 (5 bases). The CDR3 covers 12 residues. Germline loops: CDR1 MNHNY, CDR2 SVGAGI (reference sequence). V lost 0 bases and J lost 8, with 5 bases in between. In nucleotides, the CDR3 is TGTGCCAGCAGTTACTCGAGGGATGAGCAGTTCTTC. It specifies CASSYSRDEQFF.

The rearrangement uses TRBV5-1 and TRBJ2-7; TRBD1 matches 11 bases. The ends lost 4 bases at V and 6 bases at J; junction bases unmatched: 6. The CDR3 extends over 14 amino acids. From germline, CDR1 is SGHRS and CDR2 YFSETQ. CDR3 in DNA: TGCGCCAGCAGCGAAGGACAGGGGGCAGGCGAGCAGTACTTC. It yields the protein CASSEGQGAGEQYF.

The chain couples TRBV6-5 to TRBJ2-7; the D is unclear. Germline lookup yields CDR1 MNHEY and CDR2 SVGAGI. The CDR3 totals 14 residues. CDR3 bases: TGTGCAAGCGCCTTACCAAAAAAGCCTTACGAGCAGTACTTC. Protein sequence: CASALPKKPYEQYF.

This clone has more than one count but fewer than ten. CDR3 in DNA: TGTGCCAGCTCACCACGAGCGGTGGCGCCGAACAATGAGCAGTTCTTC. Translated: CASSPRAVAPNNEQFF. V and J are TRBV18 and TRBJ2-1; D possibly corresponds to TRBD2 (5 bases). Between the trimmed V and J ends, which lost 1 base and 5 bases, there was a span of 15 bases. The CDR3 totals 16 residues. Per the germline V gene, CDR1 is KGHSH and CDR2 is LQKENI.

The chain links TRBV4-2 to TRBJ2-1; TRBD2 matches 11 bases. Per germline, CDR1 LGHNA and CDR2 YNFKEQ. The V segment lost 2 bases and the J segment 5 bases; nucleotides outside the gene matches: 5. CDR3 size: 16 residues. Here the CDR3 DNA reads TGTGCCAGCAGCCAACTAGCGGGGGGAGGGAACAATGAGCAGTTCTTC. It translates to CASSQLAGGGNNEQFF.

The chain links TRBV21-1 to TRBJ2-7; the table names TRBD1, a call not compared with the DNA. TRBV21-1 is described as a pseudogene. The CDR3 has 16 amino acids. This chain's CDR3 is CASSKESGKCSYEQYF. Here the CDR3 DNA reads TGTGCCAGCAGCAAAGAATCAGGGAAATGTTCCTACGAGCAGTACTTC.

Details on this clone: The same CDR3 arises from other DNA sequences in this sample as well. In DNA form, the CDR3 reads TGTGCCAGCAGCCAATCTGGAAACACCATATATTTT. It translates to CASSQSGNTIYF. V and J are TRBV7-2 and TRBJ1-3, with D hard to call. CDR1 and CDR2 (germline): SGHTA, FQGNSA. V lost 5 bases and J lost 1, with 3 bases in between. The CDR3 loop spans 12 amino acids.

The chain recombines TRBV7-6 with TRBJ2-5; perhaps TRBD2 as D (7 bases). Germline assignment: CDR1 SGHVS and CDR2 FNYEAQ. V was pared by 2 bases and J by 1 base, with 8 bases between. There are 14 residues in the CDR3. The chain's CDR3 is CASSLRGAQETQYF. CDR3 DNA: TGTGCCAGCAGCTTACGGGGGGCCCAAGAGACCCAGTACTTC.

V and J are TRBV3-1 (or the pseudogene TRBV3-2) and TRBJ2-2; D is ambiguous. This CDR3 comprises 12 residues. Germline V gene data show CDR1 as LGHDT and CDR2 as YNNKEL (reference sequence). Between the trimmed V and J ends, which lost 2 bases and 9 bases, there was a span of 7 bases. CDR3 sequence: CASSQLGRELFF. The CDR3 DNA reads as TGTGCCAGCAGCCAACTTGGGCGGGAGCTGTTTTTT.

This clone has a handful of counts. The chain employs TRBV28 and TRBJ1-3; 7 bases agree with TRBD1. CDR1 is MDHEN, CDR2 SYDVKM, per germline. V was pared by 5 bases and J by 2 bases, with 6 bases of the junction left unmatched. CDR3 length: 15 residues. CDR3 DNA: TGTGCCAGCAGTCTCGGGACAGCCCCTGGAAACACCATATATTTT. It codes for CASSLGTAPGNTIYF.

The V call is TRBV6-5, the J call TRBJ2-1; 9 positions agree with TRBD2. Germline values: CDR1 MNHEY, CDR2 SVGAGI. CDR3 length: 15 residues. V shed 11 bases, J shed 5 bases, and the junction held 13 bases outside the gene matches. The CDR3 loop is CAVRRASGNNNEQFF. The CDR3 DNA sequence: TGTGCCGTAAGGCGGGCTAGCGGGAATAACAATGAGCAGTTCTTC.

The CDR3 nucleotides are TGCGCCAGCAGCCGAGGACTAGCGGGAGTCTACGAGCAGTACTTC. This gives the protein CASSRGLAGVYEQYF. V usage is TRBV4-1 and J usage is TRBJ2-7; 13 positions agree with TRBD2. The V and J ends lost 4 bases and 3 bases, in that order; junction bases with no gene match: 3. This CDR3 comprises 15 residues. CDR1 MGHRA and CDR2 YSYEKL come from the germline V gene.

This clone was counted between two and nine times. This rearrangement joins TRBV10-2 to TRBJ1-1, with 7 positions matching TRBD1. Germline-derived CDR1 and CDR2 are WSHSY and SAAADI. The CDR3 loop spans 14 amino acids. Losses at the gene ends were 7 bases for V and 0 bases for J; bases not matched to a gene: 5. CDR3 bases: TGCGCCAGCAAAGAGACAGGGATGAACACTGAAGCTTTCTTT. This codes for CASKETGMNTEAFF.

V and J are TRBV18 and TRBJ1-1, with 7 bases that match TRBD1. With V trimmed by 8 bases and J by 2 bases, 5 bases remained unmatched. CDR1 and CDR2 (germline): KGHSH, LQKENI. There are 13 residues in the CDR3. This CDR3 is CASTGTANTEAFF. CDR3 DNA sequence: TGTGCCAGCACCGGGACAGCAAACACTGAAGCTTTCTTT.

This chain uses TRBV19 with TRBJ1-1, with D unresolved. V was pared by 1 base and J by 5 bases, with 14 bases between. Germline V gene sequence: CDR1 LNHDA, CDR2 SQIVND (reference sequence). This CDR3 has 15 amino acids. CDR3 loop: CASSIGVGVRTEAFF. CDR3 coding DNA: TGTGCCAGTAGTATAGGGGTTGGAGTGAGGACTGAAGCTTTCTTT.

The chain combines TRBV7-9 with TRBJ2-3; 7 bases line up with TRBD1. Germline trimming cut 5 bases from V and 14 bases from J; bases unmatched to any gene: 7. The CDR3 covers 11 residues. Germline V lookup: CDR1 SEHNR, CDR2 FQNEAQ (reference sequence). The CDR3 nucleotides are TGTGCCAGCAGCAACCGGGACAGTCCGTATTTT. This codes for CASSNRDSPYF.